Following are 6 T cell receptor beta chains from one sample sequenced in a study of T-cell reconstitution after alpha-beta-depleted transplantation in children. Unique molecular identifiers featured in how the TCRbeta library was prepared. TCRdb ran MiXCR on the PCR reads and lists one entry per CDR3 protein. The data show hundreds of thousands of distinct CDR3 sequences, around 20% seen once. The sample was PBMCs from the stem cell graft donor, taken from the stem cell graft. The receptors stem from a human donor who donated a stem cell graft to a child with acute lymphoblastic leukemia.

This chain's CDR3 is CASSWASGSNEQFF. The DNA of the CDR3 is TGTGCCAGCAGTTGGGCTAGCGGGAGCAATGAGCAGTTCTTC. The V gene is TRBV6-5, the J gene TRBJ2-1; TRBD2 matches at 10 bases. The V and J ends lost 4 bases and 6 bases, in that order; junction bases with no gene match: 3. Germline CDR1 is MNHEY and CDR2 is SVGAGI. This CDR3 has 14 residues.

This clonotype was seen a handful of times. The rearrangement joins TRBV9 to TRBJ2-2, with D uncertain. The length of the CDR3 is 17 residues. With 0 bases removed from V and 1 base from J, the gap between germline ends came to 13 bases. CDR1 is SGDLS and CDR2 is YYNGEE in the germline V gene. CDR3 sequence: CASSVGTGRGNTGELFF. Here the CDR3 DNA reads TGTGCCAGCAGCGTAGGCACCGGGCGTGGGAACACCGGGGAGCTGTTTTTT. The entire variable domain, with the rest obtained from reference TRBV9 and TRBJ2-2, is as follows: DSGVTQTPKHLITATGQRVTLRCSPRSGDLSVYWYQQSLDQGLQFLIQYYNGEERAKGNILERFSAQQFPDLHSELNLSSLELGDSALYFCASSVGTGRGNTGELFFGEGSRLTVL.

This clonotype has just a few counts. DNA for the CDR3: TGTGCCAGCTGGTCCTACACGAAGCGGGGGCCGGGAGGGGCCAACGTCCTGACTTTC. Protein sequence: CASWSYTKRGPGGANVLTF. This chain joins TRBV13 and TRBJ2-6; TRBD2 aligns across 8 bases. Per germline, CDR1 PRHDT and CDR2 FYEKMQ (reference sequence). CDR3 length: 19 residues. The ends lost 8 bases at V and 4 bases at J; junction bases unmatched: 19.

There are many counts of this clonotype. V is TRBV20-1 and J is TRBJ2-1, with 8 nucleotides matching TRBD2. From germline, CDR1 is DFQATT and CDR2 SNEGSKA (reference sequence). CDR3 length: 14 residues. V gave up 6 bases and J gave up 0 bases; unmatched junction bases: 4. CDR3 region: CSAGSGSSYNEQFF. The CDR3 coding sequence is TGCAGTGCGGGAAGCGGGAGCTCCTACAATGAGCAGTTCTTC.

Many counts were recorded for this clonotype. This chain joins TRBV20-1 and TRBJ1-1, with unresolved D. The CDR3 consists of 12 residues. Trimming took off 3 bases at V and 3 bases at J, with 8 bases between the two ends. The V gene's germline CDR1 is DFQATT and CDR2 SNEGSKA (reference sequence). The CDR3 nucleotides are TGCAGTGCTAGGAAGGGCGACACTGAAGCTTTCTTT. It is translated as CSARKGDTEAFF.

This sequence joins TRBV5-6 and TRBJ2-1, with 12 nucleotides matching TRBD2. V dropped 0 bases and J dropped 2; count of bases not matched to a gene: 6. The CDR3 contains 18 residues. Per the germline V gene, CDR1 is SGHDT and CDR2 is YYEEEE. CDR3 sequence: CASSLETSGSGPYNEQFF. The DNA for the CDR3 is TGTGCCAGCAGCTTGGAGACTAGCGGGAGTGGCCCCTACAATGAGCAGTTCTTC.